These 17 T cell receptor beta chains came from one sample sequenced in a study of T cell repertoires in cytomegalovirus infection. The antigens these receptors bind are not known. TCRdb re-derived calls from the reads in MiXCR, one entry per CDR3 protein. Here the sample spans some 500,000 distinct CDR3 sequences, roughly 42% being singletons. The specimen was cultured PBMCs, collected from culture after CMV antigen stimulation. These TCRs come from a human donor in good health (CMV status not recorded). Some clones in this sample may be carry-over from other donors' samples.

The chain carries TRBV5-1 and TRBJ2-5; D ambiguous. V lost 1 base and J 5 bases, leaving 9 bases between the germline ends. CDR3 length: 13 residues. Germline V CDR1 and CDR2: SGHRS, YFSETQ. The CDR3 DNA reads TGCGCCAGCAGCTTGAATGGAGCGGAGACCCAGTACTTC. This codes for CASSLNGAETQYF.

The CDR3 coding sequence is TGTGCCAGCAGCTTGAGCCCTGTGGGCTACGAGCAGTACTTC. This translates into CASSLSPVGYEQYF. V usage is TRBV7-2 and J usage is TRBJ2-7, with no clear D. The CDR3 is made up of 14 amino acids. From germline, CDR1 is SGHTA and CDR2 FQGNSA. V was trimmed by 3 bases and J by 3 bases, leaving 12 bases between them.

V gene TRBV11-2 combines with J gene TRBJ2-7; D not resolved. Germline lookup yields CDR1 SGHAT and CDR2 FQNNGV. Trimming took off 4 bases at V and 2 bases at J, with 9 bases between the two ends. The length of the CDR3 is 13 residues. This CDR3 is CASSSRNPYEQYF. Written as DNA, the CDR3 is TGTGCCAGCAGCTCCCGGAACCCCTACGAGCAGTACTTC.

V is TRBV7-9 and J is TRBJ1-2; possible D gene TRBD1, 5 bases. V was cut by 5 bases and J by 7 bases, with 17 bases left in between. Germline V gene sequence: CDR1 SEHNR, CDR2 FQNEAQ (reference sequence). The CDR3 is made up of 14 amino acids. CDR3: CASSNRNRSRGYTF. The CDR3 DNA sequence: TGTGCCAGCAGCAACAGAAACAGGTCGCGTGGCTACACCTTC.

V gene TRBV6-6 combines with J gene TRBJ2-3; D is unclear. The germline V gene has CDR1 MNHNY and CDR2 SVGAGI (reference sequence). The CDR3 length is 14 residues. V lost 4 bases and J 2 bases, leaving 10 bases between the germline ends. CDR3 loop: CASSSLRATDTQYF. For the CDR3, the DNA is TGTGCCAGCAGTTCCCTACGGGCCACAGATACGCAGTATTTT.

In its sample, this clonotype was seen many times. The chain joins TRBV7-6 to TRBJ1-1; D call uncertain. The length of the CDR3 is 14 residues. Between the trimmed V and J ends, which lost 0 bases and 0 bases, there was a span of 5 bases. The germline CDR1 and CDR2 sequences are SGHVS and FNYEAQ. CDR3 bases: TGTGCCAGCAGCTTAGCTGCTATGAACACTGAAGCTTTCTTT. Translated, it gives CASSLAAMNTEAFF.

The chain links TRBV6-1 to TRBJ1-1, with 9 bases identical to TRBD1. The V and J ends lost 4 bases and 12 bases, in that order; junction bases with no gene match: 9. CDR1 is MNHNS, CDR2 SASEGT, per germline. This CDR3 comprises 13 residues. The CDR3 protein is CASSGGQGIGTFF. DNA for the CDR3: TGTGCCAGCAGTGGAGGACAGGGGATTGGAACTTTCTTT.

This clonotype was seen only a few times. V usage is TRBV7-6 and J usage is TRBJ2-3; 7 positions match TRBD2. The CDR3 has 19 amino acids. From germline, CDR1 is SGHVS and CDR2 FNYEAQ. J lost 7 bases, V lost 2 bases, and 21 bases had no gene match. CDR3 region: CASSLLTLGAGEGYYTQYF. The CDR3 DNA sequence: TGTGCCAGCAGCTTATTGACCCTGGGCGCGGGAGAAGGCTATTATACGCAGTATTTT. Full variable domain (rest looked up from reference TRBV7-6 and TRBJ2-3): GAGVSQSPRYKVTKRGQDVALRCDPISGHVSLYWYRQALGQGPEFLTYFNYEAQQDKSGLPNDRFSAERPEGSISTLTIQRTEQRDSAMYRCASSLLTLGAGEGYYTQYFGPGTRLTVL.

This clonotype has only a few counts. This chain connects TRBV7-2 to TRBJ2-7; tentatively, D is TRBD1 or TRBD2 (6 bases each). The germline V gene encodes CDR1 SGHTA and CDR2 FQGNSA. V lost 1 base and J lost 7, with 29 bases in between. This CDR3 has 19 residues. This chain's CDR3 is CASSLEGRGGGTLQREQYF. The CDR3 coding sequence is TGTGCCAGCAGCTTAGAGGGTAGGGGTGGGGGGACACTTCAAAGGGAGCAGTACTTC. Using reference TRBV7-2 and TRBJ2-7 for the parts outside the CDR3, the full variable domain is GAGVSQSPSNKVTEKGKDVELRCDPISGHTALYWYRQSLGQGLEFLIYFQGNSAPDKSGLPSDRFSAERTGGSVSTLTIQRTQQEDSAVYLCASSLEGRGGGTLQREQYFGPGTRLTVT.

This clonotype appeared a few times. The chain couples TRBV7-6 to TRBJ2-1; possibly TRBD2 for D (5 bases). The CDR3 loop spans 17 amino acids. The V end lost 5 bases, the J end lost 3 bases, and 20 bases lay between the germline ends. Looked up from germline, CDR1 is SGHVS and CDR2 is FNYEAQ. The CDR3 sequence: CASSPTAGGVLYNEQFF. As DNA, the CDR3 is TGTGCCAGCAGCCCGACCGCGGGTGGGGTACTCTACAATGAGCAGTTCTTC.

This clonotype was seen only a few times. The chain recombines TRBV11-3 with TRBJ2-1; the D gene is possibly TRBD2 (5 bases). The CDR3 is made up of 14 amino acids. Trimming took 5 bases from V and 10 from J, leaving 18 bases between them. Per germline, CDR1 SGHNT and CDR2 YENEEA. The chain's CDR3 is CASSLGNPGGEQFF. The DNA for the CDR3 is TGTGCCAGCAGCCTCGGGAACCCGGGCGGCGAGCAGTTCTTC.

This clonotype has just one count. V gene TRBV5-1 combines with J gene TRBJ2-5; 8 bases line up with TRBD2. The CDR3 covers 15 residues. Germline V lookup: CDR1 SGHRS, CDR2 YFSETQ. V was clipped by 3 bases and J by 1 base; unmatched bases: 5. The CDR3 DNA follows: TGCGCCAGCAGCTCGGGGGGGATTACCCAAGAGACCCAGTACTTC. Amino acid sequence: CASSSGGITQETQYF.

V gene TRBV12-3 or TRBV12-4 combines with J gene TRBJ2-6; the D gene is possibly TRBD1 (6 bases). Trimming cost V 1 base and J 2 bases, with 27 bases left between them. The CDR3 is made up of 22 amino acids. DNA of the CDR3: TGTGCCAGCAGTTTAGTCGATCCGGGACATGAGGGTAGTGTTCCTGGGGCCAACGTCCTGACTTTC. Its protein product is CASSLVDPGHEGSVPGANVLTF.

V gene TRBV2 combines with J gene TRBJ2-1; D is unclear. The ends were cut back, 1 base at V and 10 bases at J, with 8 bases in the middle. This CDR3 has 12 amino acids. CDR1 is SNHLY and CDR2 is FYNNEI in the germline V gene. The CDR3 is CASSEDLLEQFF. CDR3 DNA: TGTGCCAGCAGTGAAGACCTCCTCGAGCAGTTCTTC.

CDR3: CSAPSLAGVYNEQFF. The DNA for the CDR3 is TGCAGTGCTCCGTCTCTAGCGGGAGTCTACAATGAGCAGTTCTTC. This sequence joins TRBV20-1 and TRBJ2-1, with 10 bases matching TRBD2. The CDR3 has 15 amino acids. Germline-derived CDR1 and CDR2 are DFQATT and SNEGSKA (reference sequence). With V trimmed by 5 bases and J by 3 bases, 7 bases remained unmatched.

In nucleotides, the CDR3 is TGTGCCAGCAGTTACTCCCAGGGATGGGTGAACACTGAAGCTTTCTTT. Residues: CASSYSQGWVNTEAFF. V usage is TRBV6-5 and J usage is TRBJ1-1, with a weak D call TRBD1 (5 bases). Trimming left V 0 bases short and J 0 bases short, with 11 bases between. This CDR3 region has 16 residues. Germline-derived CDR1 and CDR2 are MNHEY and SVGAGI.

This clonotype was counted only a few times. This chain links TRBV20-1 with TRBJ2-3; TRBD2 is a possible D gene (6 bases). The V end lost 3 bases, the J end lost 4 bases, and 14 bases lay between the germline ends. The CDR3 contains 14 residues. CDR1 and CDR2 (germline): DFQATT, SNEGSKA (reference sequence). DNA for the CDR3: TGCAGTGCTAGCAGGCGGGATGGGGCAGATACGCAGTATTTT. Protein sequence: CSASRRDGADTQYF.